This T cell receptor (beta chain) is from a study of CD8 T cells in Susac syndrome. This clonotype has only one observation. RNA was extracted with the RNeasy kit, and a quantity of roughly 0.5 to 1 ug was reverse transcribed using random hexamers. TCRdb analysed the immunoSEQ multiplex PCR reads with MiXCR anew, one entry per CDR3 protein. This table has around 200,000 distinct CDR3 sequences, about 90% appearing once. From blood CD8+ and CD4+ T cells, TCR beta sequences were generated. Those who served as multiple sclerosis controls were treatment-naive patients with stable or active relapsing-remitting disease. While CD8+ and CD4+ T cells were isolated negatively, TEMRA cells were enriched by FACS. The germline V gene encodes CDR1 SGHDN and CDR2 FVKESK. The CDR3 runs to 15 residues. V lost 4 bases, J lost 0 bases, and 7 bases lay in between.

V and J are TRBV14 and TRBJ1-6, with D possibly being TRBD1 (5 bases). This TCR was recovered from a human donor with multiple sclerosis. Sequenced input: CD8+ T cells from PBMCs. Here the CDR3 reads CASSLRGSYNSPLHF. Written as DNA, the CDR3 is TGTGCCAGCAGCCTAAGGGGCTCCTATAATTCACCCCTCCACTTT. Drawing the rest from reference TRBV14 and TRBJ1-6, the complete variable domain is EAGVTQFPSHSVIEKGQTVTLRCDPISGHDNLYWYRRVMGKEIKFLLHFVKESKQDESGMPNNRFLAERTGGTYSTLKVQPAELEDSGVYFCASSLRGSYNSPLHFGNGTRLTVT.